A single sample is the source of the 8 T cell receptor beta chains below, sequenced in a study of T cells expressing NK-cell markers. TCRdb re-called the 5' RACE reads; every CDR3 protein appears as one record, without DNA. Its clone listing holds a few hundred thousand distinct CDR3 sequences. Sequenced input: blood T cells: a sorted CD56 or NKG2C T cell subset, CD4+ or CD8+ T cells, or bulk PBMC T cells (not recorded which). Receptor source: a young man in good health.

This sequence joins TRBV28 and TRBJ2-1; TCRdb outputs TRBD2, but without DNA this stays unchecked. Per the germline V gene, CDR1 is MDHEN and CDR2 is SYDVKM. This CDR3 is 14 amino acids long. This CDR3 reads CASSPGLADAKQFF.

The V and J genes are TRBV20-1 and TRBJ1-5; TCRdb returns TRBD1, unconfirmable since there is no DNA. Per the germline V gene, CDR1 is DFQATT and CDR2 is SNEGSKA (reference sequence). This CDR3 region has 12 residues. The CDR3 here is CSVWDSNQPQHF.

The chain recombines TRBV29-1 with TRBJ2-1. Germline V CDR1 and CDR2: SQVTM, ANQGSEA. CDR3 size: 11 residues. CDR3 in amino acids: CSVVDYNEQFF.

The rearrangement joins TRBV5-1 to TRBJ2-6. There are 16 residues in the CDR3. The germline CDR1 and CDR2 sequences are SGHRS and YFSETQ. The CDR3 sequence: CASSQGDSSGANVLTF. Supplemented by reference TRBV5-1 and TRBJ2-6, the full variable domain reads KAGVTQTPRYLIKTRGQQVTLSCSPISGHRSVSWYQQTPGQGLQFLFEYFSETQRNKGNFPGRFSGRQFSNSRSEMNVSTLELGDSALYLCASSQGDSSGANVLTFGAGSRLTVL.

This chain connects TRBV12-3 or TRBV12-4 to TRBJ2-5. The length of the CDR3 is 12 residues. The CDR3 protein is CASSFGLETQYF.

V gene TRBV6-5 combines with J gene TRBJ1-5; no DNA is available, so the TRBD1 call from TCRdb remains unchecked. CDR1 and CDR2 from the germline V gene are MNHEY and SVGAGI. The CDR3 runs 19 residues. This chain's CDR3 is CASSYSRSGTGTLFSPQHF.

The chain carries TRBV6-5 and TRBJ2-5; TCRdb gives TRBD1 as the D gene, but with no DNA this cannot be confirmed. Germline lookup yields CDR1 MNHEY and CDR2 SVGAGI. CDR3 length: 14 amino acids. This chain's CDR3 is CASSYRGSGETQYF.

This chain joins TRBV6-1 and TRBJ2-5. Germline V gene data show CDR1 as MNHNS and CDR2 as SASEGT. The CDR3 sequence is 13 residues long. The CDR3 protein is CASSDFVGETQYF.